Presented here are 22 T cell receptor beta chains from one specimen sequenced in a study of human thymus T cells. Profiled with immunoSEQ multiplex PCR; TCRdb holds only in-frame clones, not every one. The sample has tens of thousands of clones, over 85% seen once. Input material: blood. All receptors come from a boy younger than two with a congenital heart defect but otherwise immunologically healthy.

The chain recombines TRBV6-6 with TRBJ2-1, with TRBD2 identical over 8 bases. Per the germline V gene, CDR1 is MNHNY and CDR2 is SVGAGI (reference sequence). The CDR3 totals 16 residues. Germline trimming cut 4 bases from V and 0 bases from J; bases unmatched to any gene: 5. CDR3 bases: TGTGCCAGCAGTTGGGAACGGGGGGGCTCCTACAATGAGCAGTTCTTC. It specifies CASSWERGGSYNEQFF.

The V gene is TRBV5-4, the J gene TRBJ2-7; no firm D call. Trimming pared 4 bases from V and 2 bases from J, leaving 13 bases between. The CDR3 spans 14 residues. CDR1 is SGHNT, CDR2 YYREEE, per germline (reference sequence). The CDR3 region is CASSPSRVPYEQYF. The CDR3 nucleotides read TGTGCCAGCAGCCCAAGCCGGGTCCCCTACGAGCAGTACTTC.

The rearrangement joins TRBV5-1 to TRBJ2-1; 8 bases are a match to TRBD1. CDR3 length: 14 amino acids. Germline trimming cut 1 base from V and 8 bases from J; bases unmatched to any gene: 5. The germline V gene encodes CDR1 SGHRS and CDR2 YFSETQ. The CDR3 is CASSLIQGGDEQFF. The CDR3 DNA reads as TGCGCCAGCAGCTTGATACAGGGGGGCGATGAGCAGTTCTTC.

The chain has TRBV7-6 and TRBJ1-3; 9 nucleotides line up with TRBD1. This CDR3 contains 15 residues. The junction had 2 bases not matched to a gene; V was cut back by 5 bases and J by 0 bases. Germline CDR1 and CDR2: SGHVS and FNYEAQ. DNA of the CDR3: TGTGCCAGCAGCCCGACAGGGGGCTCTGGAAACACCATATATTTT. Protein: CASSPTGGSGNTIYF. Drawing the rest from reference TRBV7-6 and TRBJ1-3, the complete variable domain is GAGVSQSPRYKVTKRGQDVALRCDPISGHVSLYWYRQALGQGPEFLTYFNYEAQQDKSGLPNDRFSAERPEGSISTLTIQRTEQRDSAMYRCASSPTGGSGNTIYFGEGSWLTVV.

This chain uses TRBV5-4 with TRBJ2-3; the D is unclear. This CDR3 has 13 amino acids. From germline, CDR1 is SGHNT and CDR2 YYREEE (reference sequence). Trimming stripped 1 base from V and 2 bases from J, with 5 bases between. CDR3 in DNA: TGTGCCAGCAGCTTGAGCCCCACAGATACGCAGTATTTT. This codes for CASSLSPTDTQYF.

The chain has TRBV28 and TRBJ2-7, with TRBD1 matching over 9 bases. Germline V CDR1 and CDR2: MDHEN, SYDVKM. V dropped 2 bases and J dropped 2; count of bases not matched to a gene: 10. The CDR3 sequence is 17 residues long. CDR3: CASSLTPPGTGPYEQYF. As DNA, the CDR3 is TGTGCCAGCAGTTTAACCCCCCCGGGGACAGGGCCCTACGAGCAGTACTTC.

The chain couples TRBV6-5 to TRBJ2-2; TRBD1 matches at 10 bases. The J segment lost 4 bases and the V segment lost 6 bases, leaving 5 bases of the junction unmatched. The CDR3 covers 15 residues. CDR1 and CDR2 (germline): MNHEY, SVGAGI. The CDR3 loop reads CASSRRTGGTGELFF. The DNA for the CDR3 is TGTGCCAGCAGCCGCCGGACAGGGGGCACCGGGGAGCTGTTTTTT.

V is TRBV6-5 and J is TRBJ1-1, with D tentatively TRBD1 (5 bases). This CDR3 region has 13 residues. CDR1 MNHEY and CDR2 SVGAGI come from the germline V gene. Trimming removed 6 bases at V and 5 bases at J, with 13 bases between. The CDR3 here is CASRTAGRTEAFF. CDR3 nucleotides: TGTGCCAGCAGGACGGCAGGGAGGACTGAAGCTTTCTTT.

The V and J genes are TRBV6-1 and TRBJ2-7; 12 bases are a match to TRBD1. Trimming took 4 bases from V and 5 from J; bases not matched to a gene: 6. The CDR3 loop spans 15 amino acids. CDR1 MNHNS and CDR2 SASEGT come from the germline V gene. The CDR3 reads CASSAGTGGRHEQYF. The CDR3 DNA is TGTGCCAGCAGTGCCGGGACAGGGGGCCGACACGAGCAGTACTTC.

J is TRBJ2-1 and V is TRBV19; 7 bases are shared with TRBD2. The ends lost 5 bases at V and 4 bases at J; junction bases unmatched: 17. The CDR3 covers 18 residues. The germline V gene encodes CDR1 LNHDA and CDR2 SQIVND (reference sequence). The CDR3 is CASSASTYLAEKYNEQFF. In DNA form, the CDR3 reads TGTGCCAGTAGTGCTAGCACCTATCTAGCGGAGAAGTACAATGAGCAGTTCTTC.

This clone was recorded once. The chain has TRBV27 and TRBJ2-7; D may correspond to TRBD1 or TRBD2 (5 bases each). Trimming took 3 bases from V and 0 from J, leaving 9 bases between them. This CDR3 is 14 amino acids long. Germline loops: CDR1 MNHEY, CDR2 SMNVEV (reference sequence). Here the CDR3 reads CASSFAGSSYEQYF. As DNA, the CDR3 is TGTGCCAGCAGTTTCGCAGGGAGCTCCTACGAGCAGTACTTC.

The chain employs TRBV2 and TRBJ2-3, with 7 bases identical to TRBD2. This CDR3 region has 20 residues. Germline trimming cut 0 bases from V and 1 base from J; bases unmatched to any gene: 16. Germline CDR1 reads SNHLY; CDR2 reads FYNNEI. DNA for the CDR3: TGTGCCAGCAGTGAAGCACCCAGGGAGGGTGCCGTCGAACGCACAGATACGCAGTATTTT. Amino acids: CASSEAPREGAVERTDTQYF. Filled out from reference TRBV2 and TRBJ2-3, the complete variable domain reads EPEVTQTPSHQVTQMGQEVILRCVPISNHLYFYWYRQILGQKVEFLVSFYNNEISEKSEIFDDQFSVERPDGSNFTLKIRSTKLEDSAMYFCASSEAPREGAVERTDTQYFGPGTRLTVL.

The V call is TRBV19, the J call TRBJ2-7, with TRBD1 identical over 11 bases. This CDR3 has 15 amino acids. V shed 0 bases and J 4 bases; nucleotides not matched to a gene: 2. Germline assignment: CDR1 LNHDA and CDR2 SQIVND (reference sequence). CDR3 bases: TGTGCCAGTAGTATAGAGGACAGGGGGCTATACGAGCAGTACTTC. Translated: CASSIEDRGLYEQYF. Together with reference TRBV19 and TRBJ2-7, the CDR3 gives the full variable domain: DGGITQSPKYLFRKEGQNVTLSCEQNLNHDAMYWYRQDPGQGLRLIYYSQIVNDFQKGDIAEGYSVSREKKESFPLTVTSAQKNPTAFYLCASSIEDRGLYEQYFGPGTRLTVT.

This chain links TRBV9 with TRBJ2-1, with 13 bases aligning to TRBD2. V lost 3 bases to trimming and J lost 8 bases; unmatched junction nucleotides: 8. CDR3 size: 16 residues. CDR1 is SGDLS, CDR2 YYNGEE, per germline. The CDR3 DNA reads as TGTGCCAGCAGCGAACCACTAGCGGGAGGGCACCATGAGCAGTTCTTC. Translated, it gives CASSEPLAGGHHEQFF.

The chain joins TRBV9 to TRBJ1-2; 9 bases map to TRBD1. The germline V gene has CDR1 SGDLS and CDR2 YYNGEE. This CDR3 region has 17 residues. The ends lost 3 bases at V and 5 bases at J; junction bases unmatched: 14. In DNA form, the CDR3 reads TGTGCCAGCAGCGCCCCCCTTGTAGGGACAGGGACATATGGCTACACCTTC. It is translated as CASSAPLVGTGTYGYTF. Together with reference TRBV9 and TRBJ1-2, the CDR3 gives the full variable domain: DSGVTQTPKHLITATGQRVTLRCSPRSGDLSVYWYQQSLDQGLQFLIQYYNGEERAKGNILERFSAQQFPDLHSELNLSSLELGDSALYFCASSAPLVGTGTYGYTFGSGTRLTVV.

The rearrangement uses TRBV27 and TRBJ1-5; TRBD1 agrees at 7 bases. Looked up from germline, CDR1 is MNHEY and CDR2 is SMNVEV (reference sequence). The length of the CDR3 is 15 residues. With 5 bases clipped from V and 3 bases from J, the junction kept 7 bases outside the gene matches. CDR3 sequence (DNA): TGTGCCAGCAGTCCGACAGGGTGGGACAATCAGCCCCAGCATTTT. This gives the protein CASSPTGWDNQPQHF.

CDR3: CASSIQTLDGYTF. In nucleotides, the CDR3 is TGTGCCAGCAGTATTCAGACGTTGGATGGCTACACCTTC. V usage is TRBV2 and J usage is TRBJ1-2; D is unresolved. Trimming left V 5 bases short and J 6 bases short, with 13 bases between. The CDR3 totals 13 residues. Germline CDR1 is SNHLY and CDR2 is FYNNEI.

The chain has TRBV4-3 and TRBJ2-3, with unresolved D. Germline CDR1 is LGHNA and CDR2 is YSLEER. Trimming removed 0 bases from V and 6 bases from J, with 4 bases in between. The CDR3 has 12 residues. This chain's CDR3 is CASSQEGDTQYF. The CDR3 coding sequence is TGCGCCAGCAGCCAAGAGGGGGATACGCAGTATTTT.

V is TRBV2 and J is TRBJ2-1; 9 positions match TRBD2. CDR1 is SNHLY and CDR2 is FYNNEI in the germline V gene. This CDR3 comprises 16 residues. V gave up 2 bases and J gave up 5 bases; unmatched junction bases: 7. The CDR3 reads CASSESGGLANNEQFF. The CDR3, as DNA: TGTGCCAGCAGTGAAAGCGGGGGACTAGCAAACAATGAGCAGTTCTTC.

The rearrangement joins TRBV2 to TRBJ2-7; the D is unclear. The CDR3 totals 12 residues. Trimming cost V 3 bases and J 1 base, with 4 bases left between them. Germline CDR1 is SNHLY and CDR2 is FYNNEI. CDR3 DNA sequence: TGTGCCAGCAGTGACCAATCCTACGAGCAGTACTTC. Protein sequence: CASSDQSYEQYF.

This clone has a handful of counts. V usage is TRBV5-5 and J usage is TRBJ2-7, with D unclear. Germline lookup yields CDR1 SGHKS and CDR2 YYEKEE (reference sequence). The V end was cut by 3 bases, the J end by 3 bases, with 4 bases between. The CDR3 extends over 11 amino acids. The CDR3 DNA is TGTGCCAGCAGCTCCTTCTACGAGCAGTACTTC. Translated, it gives CASSSFYEQYF. Full variable domain (remainder filled in from reference TRBV5-5 and TRBJ2-7): DAGVTQSPTHLIKTRGQQVTLRCSPISGHKSVSWYQQVLGQGPQFIFQYYEKEERGRGNFPDRFSARQFPNYSSELNVNALLLGDSALYLCASSSFYEQYFGPGTRLTVT.

This rearrangement joins TRBV5-1 to TRBJ2-7; D gene unclear. Trimming shortened V by 1 base and J by 0 bases, and 8 bases separated the two germline ends. Germline CDR1 SGHRS, CDR2 YFSETQ. CDR3 length equals 14 residues. CDR3 protein: CASSLSSSSYEQYF. In DNA form, the CDR3 reads TGCGCCAGCAGCTTGTCGAGCAGCTCCTACGAGCAGTACTTC.